These 12 T cell receptor beta chains were sequenced from one sample in a study of Ad26.COV2.S vaccination and SARS-CoV-2 variants. Generated by immunoSEQ multiplex PCR, the TCRdb table keeps only in-frame clones and is missing some. Counted here are under 150,000 clones, 80% to 90% occurring once; the ten biggest clones make up about 5%. The input for sequencing was peripheral blood, taken after recovery from COVID-19. These receptors were collected from a human donor who had recovered from COVID-19.

CDR3 sequence reads: CASSYTTGTGFGNTIYF. Written as DNA, the CDR3 is TGTGCCAGCAGCTACACCACCGGGACAGGGTTTGGAAACACCATATATTTT. This chain connects TRBV11-2 to TRBJ1-3; TRBD1 agrees at 9 bases. Germline V gene lookup returns CDR1 SGHAT and CDR2 FQNNGV. With 4 bases clipped from V and 3 bases from J, the junction kept 10 bases outside the gene matches. CDR3 length equals 17 residues.

The chain is built from TRBV4-3 and TRBJ2-7, with 7 positions matching TRBD1. Germline V gene data show CDR1 as LGHNA and CDR2 as YSLEER. This CDR3 has 13 amino acids. V shed 1 base, J shed 7 bases, and the junction held 4 bases outside the gene matches. The CDR3 nucleotides are TGCGCCAGCAGCCAAGCGAGGGGGCAAGAGCAGTACTTC. Protein sequence: CASSQARGQEQYF.

This rearrangement joins TRBV5-6 to TRBJ1-2; D is unclear. The CDR3 covers 13 residues. Germline V gives CDR1 SGHDT, CDR2 YYEEEE. V lost 0 bases to trimming and J lost 4 bases, with 7 bases between them. The CDR3 coding sequence is TGTGCCAGCAGCTTGGGAGAGTTCTATGGCTACACCTTC. Amino acids: CASSLGEFYGYTF.

The chain uses TRBV2 and TRBJ1-6; 8 positions agree with TRBD1. This CDR3 is built from 16 residues. Trimming removed 3 bases from V and 6 bases from J; junction bases left unmatched: 7. The germline CDR1 and CDR2 sequences are SNHLY and FYNNEI. CDR3 in amino acids: CASSDWGQVINSPLHF. CDR3 DNA: TGTGCCAGCAGTGACTGGGGACAGGTGATTAATTCACCCCTCCACTTT.

This chain joins TRBV14 and TRBJ1-2; 7 bases match TRBD1. CDR1 SGHDN and CDR2 FVKESK come from the germline V gene. V shed 1 base and J 4 bases; nucleotides not matched to a gene: 6. There are 15 residues in the CDR3. The CDR3 bases are TGTGCCAGCAGCCAAGGGGACAGAGGAAGCTATGGCTACACCTTC. This encodes CASSQGDRGSYGYTF.

A single count supports this clone. The rearrangement uses TRBV5-1 and TRBJ2-6; D unclear. Germline loops: CDR1 SGHRS, CDR2 YFSETQ. V dropped 0 bases and J dropped 3 bases, with 7 bases sitting between them. The CDR3 covers 15 residues. The CDR3 protein is CASSLDGLGANVLTF. CDR3 DNA sequence: TGCGCCAGCAGCTTGGATGGTCTTGGGGCCAACGTCCTGACTTTC.

There are many counts of this clone. This same CDR3 is encoded by further DNA sequences in the sample. The rearrangement links TRBV4-3 to TRBJ1-5, with TRBD1 as a possible D gene (5 bases). V gave up 0 bases and J gave up 6 bases, with 9 bases separating them. Germline V lookup: CDR1 LGHNA, CDR2 YSLEER. The CDR3 runs to 14 residues. In DNA, the CDR3 is TGCGCCAGCAGCCAAGAAGGGAGGGGTCAGCCCCAGCATTTT. Translated: CASSQEGRGQPQHF.

The chain links TRBV25-1 to TRBJ1-3; tentatively, D is TRBD1 (5 bases). This CDR3 contains 16 residues. Trimming left V 2 bases short and J 0 bases short, with 11 bases between. The germline V gene encodes CDR1 MGHDK and CDR2 SYGVNS. CDR3 sequence (DNA): TGTGCCAGCAGTGAAAACGTCGGGGGCTCTGGAAACACCATATATTTT. Translation: CASSENVGGSGNTIYF.

The J gene is TRBJ1-4, the V gene TRBV28, with unresolved D. Trimming shortened V by 2 bases and J by 0 bases, and 10 bases separated the two germline ends. The CDR3 loop spans 16 amino acids. CDR1 and CDR2 from the germline V gene are MDHEN and SYDVKM. As DNA, the CDR3 is TGTGCCAGCAGTTTAAAAGGAGACGCAACTAATGAAAAACTGTTTTTT. It translates to CASSLKGDATNEKLFF.

The rearrangement joins TRBV5-4 to TRBJ2-5; the match to TRBD2 covers 12 bases. V shed 4 bases and J 5 bases; nucleotides not matched to a gene: 15. The germline CDR1 and CDR2 sequences are SGHNT and YYREEE (reference sequence). The CDR3 covers 18 residues. CDR3 coding DNA: TGTGCCAGCAGCCCTGAAAGCTCTAGCGGGGGGGCTTGGGAGACCCAGTACTTC. Residues: CASSPESSSGGAWETQYF.

The rearrangement uses TRBV28 and TRBJ1-4; D not certain. Trimming removed 6 bases from V and 7 bases from J, with 15 bases in between. CDR1 and CDR2 (germline): MDHEN, SYDVKM. This CDR3 is built from 14 residues. Here the CDR3 reads CASSSPVEGEKLFF. The CDR3 bases are TGTGCCAGCAGCTCACCGGTCGAAGGTGAAAAACTGTTTTTT.

The chain is built from TRBV20-1 and TRBJ2-5, with 11 bases lining up with TRBD1. Germline V gene lookup returns CDR1 DFQATT and CDR2 SNEGSKA (reference sequence). CDR3 length: 13 amino acids. J was trimmed by 5 bases and V by 3 bases; bases with no gene match: 2. Here the CDR3 DNA reads TGCAGTGCTAGTGGGACAGGGGGGGAGACCCAGTACTTC. This translates into CSASGTGGETQYF.